This TCR beta chain comes out of a study of blood T cell repertoires in COVID-19. Study at large: The cDNA or gDNA used as material had been derived from T cells, B-cell-depleted T cells, or PBMCs.

The V end lost 2 bases, the J end lost 1 base, and 8 bases lay between the germline ends. This CDR3 is built from 15 residues. Germline CDR1 MGHRA, CDR2 YSYEKL. Sequencing was performed with immunoSEQ multiplex PCR; in TCRdb, only in-frame clones are kept and a portion is missing. The data show 110,000 to 150,000 clones, approximately 92% seen once. The sequencing input was peripheral blood. The TCR sequence derives from a woman in her fifties or sixties with active COVID-19. The chain links TRBV4-1 to TRBJ2-2; D might be TRBD2 (6 bases). The chain's CDR3 is CASSQLGGNTGELFF. CDR3 DNA sequence: TGCGCCAGCAGCCAATTGGGGGGGAACACCGGGGAGCTGTTTTTT.